This TCR beta chain was recovered during a study of blood T cell repertoires in COVID-19. Study context: T cells, B-cell-depleted T cells, or PBMCs supplied cDNA or gDNA.

The authors' processing: Nucleated cell number was recorded as an estimate derived from reference gene primer amplification. Assay: immunoSEQ multiplex PCR; the TCRdb copy retains only in-frame clones and omits some. V and J calls and clone size are as listed in that table; D and trimming were resolved from the DNA. There are approximately 400,000 clones in the sample; around 90% occur only once, and roughly 1.2% lies in the top ten. V shed 6 bases, J shed 5 bases, and the junction held 6 bases outside the gene matches. CDR3 length equals 13 residues. The chain uses TRBV12-3 or TRBV12-4 and TRBJ2-7, with TRBD1 matching 8 bases. The TCR originated in a middle-aged man with acute or convalescent COVID-19. The sequencing input was peripheral blood. The DNA of the CDR3 is TGTGCCAGCAGACCTCAGACAGGGGACGAGCAGTACTTC. This codes for CASRPQTGDEQYF.